These 32 T cell receptor beta chains share one sample of origin, sequenced in a study of vaccination effects on CD4 cells after COVID-19. No antigen is known for these receptors. ViraFEST expansion of antigen-specific CD4+ T cells with viral peptide pools preceded sequencing. When around nine days of culture had elapsed, CD4+ T cells were isolated. As their vaccination, participants received two doses of either BNT162b2 or mRNA-1273. Clones were read by immunoSEQ multiplex PCR, and TCRdb kept only the in-frame ones, dropping some. The data show about 50,000 clones, about 70% seen once. Sequences were derived from CD4+ T cells from PBMCs cultured with HCoV-OC43 spike peptides, sampled after COVID-19 vaccination. Regarding subset: HCoV-OC43 spike overlapping peptide pool stimulation. All receptors derive from a human donor who received a COVID-19 vaccine.

This sequence joins TRBV5-4 and TRBJ1-1; tentative D call: TRBD1 (6 bases). V lost 6 bases to trimming and J lost 5 bases, with 20 bases between them. The CDR3 covers 15 residues. Germline CDR1 is SGHNT and CDR2 is YYREEE (reference sequence). CDR3 nucleotide sequence: TGTGCCAGCATGTACCAGGGGCGGGTCGGAACTGAAGCTTTCTTT. It is translated as CASMYQGRVGTEAFF.

The gene calls are TRBV6-2 or TRBV6-3 and TRBJ1-1; D not resolved. The V end was cut by 0 bases, the J end by 1 base, with 15 bases between. Germline CDR1 is MNHEY and CDR2 is SVGEGT. The CDR3 is 17 amino acids. CDR3 loop: CASSYSSRRPKNTEAFF. The CDR3 DNA reads as TGTGCCAGCAGTTACTCATCAAGGCGTCCTAAGAACACTGAAGCTTTCTTT.

In its sample, this clone was seen a few times. The CDR3 nucleotides are TGTGCCAGCAGTGAAGTCGGGCGTCCGGCTGGCTACACCTTC. The encoded protein is CASSEVGRPAGYTF. The V gene is TRBV6-1, the J gene TRBJ1-2; D not certain. V was pared by 1 base and J by 7 bases, with 13 bases between. Germline CDR1 MNHNS, CDR2 SASEGT. This CDR3 is 14 amino acids long.

The genes are TRBV11-2 and TRBJ2-1; the match to TRBD1 covers 9 bases. Germline V gene lookup returns CDR1 SGHAT and CDR2 FQNNGV. The CDR3 totals 16 residues. Losses at the gene ends were 5 bases for V and 4 bases for J; bases not matched to a gene: 9. The CDR3: CASSLTGTGPYNEQFF. In nucleotides, the CDR3 is TGTGCCAGCAGCCTGACCGGGACAGGGCCTTACAATGAGCAGTTCTTC. The full variable domain, completed using reference TRBV11-2 and TRBJ2-1, is EAGVAQSPRYKIIEKRQSVAFWCNPISGHATLYWYQQILGQGPKLLIQFQNNGVVDDSQLPKDRFSAERLKGVDSTLKIQPAKLEDSAVYLCASSLTGTGPYNEQFFGPGTRLTVL.

The chain links TRBV4-1 to TRBJ1-2; D is possibly TRBD1 (6 bases). V lost 0 bases, J lost 5 bases, and 13 bases lay in between. The CDR3 is made up of 15 amino acids. CDR1 and CDR2 (germline): MGHRA, YSYEKL. CDR3 in amino acids: CASSQELQGGYGYTF. The CDR3 region has the DNA TGCGCCAGCAGCCAAGAATTACAGGGAGGATATGGCTACACCTTC.

This clone came up once. The CDR3 region has the DNA TGTGCCATCAGTGTGGGACAGGGTGATTCACCCCTCCACTTT. Its protein is CAISVGQGDSPLHF. The V gene is TRBV10-3, the J gene TRBJ1-6; 9 positions match TRBD1. The CDR3 length is 14 residues. V shed 4 bases, J shed 8 bases, and the junction held 3 bases outside the gene matches. CDR1 is ENHRY and CDR2 is SYGVKD in the germline V gene.

The J gene is TRBJ1-1, the V gene TRBV7-9; 11 nucleotides line up with TRBD1. Germline V gene lookup returns CDR1 SEHNR and CDR2 FQNEAQ (reference sequence). V was pared by 1 base and J by 0 bases, with 10 bases of the junction left unmatched. This CDR3 has 19 residues. CDR3 in amino acids: CASSLGVRDRGFLNTEAFF. CDR3 bases: TGTGCCAGCAGCTTAGGGGTTAGGGACAGGGGGTTCTTGAACACTGAAGCTTTCTTT.

V and J are TRBV9 and TRBJ2-3; 8 nucleotides align to TRBD2. Losses at the gene ends were 0 bases for V and 1 base for J; bases not matched to a gene: 4. This CDR3 is built from 16 residues. Germline-derived CDR1 and CDR2 are SGDLS and YYNGEE. The CDR3 reads CASSVAGGLGTDTQYF. CDR3 nucleotides: TGTGCCAGCAGCGTAGCGGGGGGGCTAGGCACAGATACGCAGTATTTT. The full variable domain, completed using reference TRBV9 and TRBJ2-3, is DSGVTQTPKHLITATGQRVTLRCSPRSGDLSVYWYQQSLDQGLQFLIQYYNGEERAKGNILERFSAQQFPDLHSELNLSSLELGDSALYFCASSVAGGLGTDTQYFGPGTRLTVL.

In its sample, this clone was seen once. The V and J genes are TRBV10-1 and TRBJ2-3; D call uncertain. The CDR3 is 14 amino acids. With 2 bases removed from V and 4 bases from J, the gap between germline ends came to 10 bases. Germline CDR1 is WNHNN and CDR2 is SYGVQD (reference sequence). CDR3 sequence: CASSEREDPDTQYF. CDR3 coding DNA: TGCGCCAGCAGTGAGCGTGAGGACCCAGATACGCAGTATTTT.

This clone has a handful of counts. The rearrangement joins TRBV15 to TRBJ2-7; D is unresolved. CDR3 length: 14 residues. In germline, CDR1 is LNHNV, CDR2 YYDKDF (reference sequence). The V and J ends lost 0 bases and 3 bases respectively, with 9 bases between them. CDR3 DNA: TGTGCCACCAGCAGAGATCCCAGCCGCTACGAGCAGTACTTC. Its translation: CATSRDPSRYEQYF.

The chain combines TRBV5-1 with TRBJ2-3; 11 nucleotides agree with TRBD2. The CDR3 length is 16 residues. V gave up 4 bases and J gave up 5 bases; unmatched junction bases: 9. Germline CDR1 and CDR2: SGHRS and YFSETQ. The CDR3 nucleotides read TGCGCCAGCAGCCCCTTAGCGGGGGGGCCTGGAGATACGCAGTATTTT. Translated: CASSPLAGGPGDTQYF.

In DNA, the CDR3 is TGTGCCAGCAGCCTAGCAGGGGGGAATCAGCCCCAGCATTTT. Translated, it gives CASSLAGGNQPQHF. The V call is TRBV6-6, the J call TRBJ1-5, with 7 bases matching TRBD1. The junction had 6 bases not matched to a gene; V was cut back by 6 bases and J by 4 bases. Per the germline V gene, CDR1 is MNHNY and CDR2 is SVGAGI (reference sequence). The CDR3 loop spans 14 amino acids.

The CDR3 coding sequence is TGTGCCAGCAGCGGCGACAATCAGCCCCAGCATTTT. It translates to CASSGDNQPQHF. This chain uses TRBV14 with TRBJ1-5; D unclear. The CDR3 length is 12 residues. Germline CDR1 is SGHDN and CDR2 is FVKESK. The V end lost 5 bases, the J end lost 3 bases, and 5 bases lay between the germline ends.

The chain links TRBV4-1 to TRBJ2-2; possibly TRBD2 for D (7 bases). The CDR3 consists of 19 residues. Germline CDR1 reads MGHRA; CDR2 reads YSYEKL. V shed 1 base and J shed 4 bases, with 22 bases lying between them. CDR3 in DNA: TGCGCCAGCAGCCAAGGCGCGGGGGCGCCAATTCGATTCACCGGGGAGCTGTTTTTT. It is translated as CASSQGAGAPIRFTGELFF.

CDR3 residues: CASSQDPNNGQPQHF. As DNA, the CDR3 is TGTGCCAGCAGCCAAGATCCCAACAACGGACAGCCCCAGCATTTT. This chain uses TRBV4-2 with TRBJ1-5; D is uncertain. V dropped 0 bases and J dropped 7 bases, with 13 bases sitting between them. The CDR3 is 15 residues long. Germline V lookup: CDR1 LGHNA, CDR2 YNFKEQ.

This rearrangement joins TRBV25-1 to TRBJ1-4, with D tentatively TRBD1 (5 bases). The V gene lost 5 bases and the J gene lost 0 bases, with 10 bases spanning the gap. There are 15 residues in the CDR3. Germline CDR1 MGHDK, CDR2 SYGVNS. The DNA for the CDR3 is TGTGCCAGCAGTAGACAGTTATCAACTAATGAAAAACTGTTTTTT. Its protein is CASSRQLSTNEKLFF.

This clone has just one count. The J gene is TRBJ2-3, the V gene TRBV18, with a tentative D call TRBD1 (7 bases). The ends were cut back, 3 bases at V and 6 bases at J, with 16 bases in the middle. This CDR3 contains 15 residues. Germline loops: CDR1 KGHSH, CDR2 LQKENI. CDR3 DNA sequence: TGTGCCAGCTCACCCGTTGGGCAGGGGGGCGATACGCAGTATTTT. Encoded protein: CASSPVGQGGDTQYF. The variable domain in full, completed from reference TRBV18 and TRBJ2-3, reads NAGVMQNPRHLVRRRGQEARLRCSPMKGHSHVYWYRQLPEEGLKFMVYLQKENIIDESGMPKERFSAEFPKEGPSILRIQQVVRGDSAAYFCASSPVGQGGDTQYFGPGTRLTVL.

The V call is TRBV12-5, the J call TRBJ2-1, with 12 nucleotides matching TRBD2. The CDR3 runs 14 residues. Looked up from germline, CDR1 is LGHNT and CDR2 is FRNRAP. The ends lost 8 bases at V and 8 bases at J; junction bases unmatched: 7. CDR3 nucleotide sequence: TGTGCTAGTACGGCTAGCGGGGGGGCTTATGAGCAGTTCTTC. Translating it yields CASTASGGAYEQFF.

V usage is TRBV5-1 and J usage is TRBJ2-2; perhaps TRBD2 as D (5 bases). Germline V CDR1 and CDR2: SGHRS, YFSETQ. The CDR3 is 14 amino acids. The V and J ends lost 6 bases and 5 bases respectively, with 14 bases between them. For the CDR3, the DNA is TGCGCCAGCACCAAAGGACTCTCTACCGGGGAGCTGTTTTTT. This sequence encodes CASTKGLSTGELFF.

On this clone itself: The identical CDR3 is also encoded by other nucleotide sequences in the sample. The rearrangement joins TRBV5-1 to TRBJ2-3, with D unresolved. CDR1 is SGHRS and CDR2 is YFSETQ in the germline V gene. There are 15 residues in the CDR3. V was pared by 0 bases and J by 0 bases, with 8 bases between. CDR3: CASSLGLASTDTQYF. In nucleotides, the CDR3 is TGCGCCAGCAGCTTGGGTCTGGCTAGCACAGATACGCAGTATTTT.

The gene calls are TRBV5-1 and TRBJ1-6, with a weak D call TRBD1 (6 bases). The CDR3 consists of 14 residues. Germline lookup yields CDR1 SGHRS and CDR2 YFSETQ. V lost 4 bases and J 9 bases, leaving 14 bases between the germline ends. As DNA, the CDR3 is TGCGCCAGCAGCCATGGGGGGGGCGGTTCACCCCTCCACTTT. It encodes CASSHGGGGSPLHF. Full variable domain (rest looked up from reference TRBV5-1 and TRBJ1-6): KAGVTQTPRYLIKTRGQQVTLSCSPISGHRSVSWYQQTPGQGLQFLFEYFSETQRNKGNFPGRFSGRQFSNSRSEMNVSTLELGDSALYLCASSHGGGGSPLHFGNGTRLTVT.

This chain joins TRBV19 and TRBJ2-3; 12 positions match TRBD2. J gave up 4 bases and V 5 bases, and 4 bases lay outside the gene matches. Germline loops: CDR1 LNHDA, CDR2 SQIVND (reference sequence). This CDR3 comprises 15 residues. The CDR3, as DNA: TGTGCCAGTAGTCCTAGCGGGGGGGGGTCAGATACGCAGTATTTT. Translating gives CASSPSGGGSDTQYF.

This chain joins TRBV4-2 and TRBJ1-1; D ambiguous. The V end lost 0 bases, the J end lost 6 bases, and 8 bases lay between the germline ends. Germline V gene data show CDR1 as LGHNA and CDR2 as YNFKEQ. This CDR3 contains 13 residues. In DNA, the CDR3 is TGTGCCAGCAGCCAAGACTACGGGGCTGAAGCTTTCTTT. It translates to CASSQDYGAEAFF.

The chain uses TRBV5-6 and TRBJ2-1, with 11 nucleotides matching TRBD2. The CDR3 is 16 amino acids. V trimming: 3 bases; J trimming: 7 bases; junction bases outside the gene matches: 9. The germline V gene encodes CDR1 SGHDT and CDR2 YYEEEE. The CDR3 loop is CASSYETSGKWNEQFF. Here the CDR3 DNA reads TGTGCCAGCAGCTACGAGACTAGCGGGAAGTGGAATGAGCAGTTCTTC.

This chain connects TRBV29-1 to TRBJ2-1; 12 nucleotides agree with TRBD2. The CDR3 sequence is 14 residues long. Germline V lookup: CDR1 SQVTM, CDR2 ANQGSEA. The trim removed 6 bases at V and 5 bases at J, leaving 5 bases unmatched. CDR3 amino acids: CSVSTSGSNNEQFF. As DNA, the CDR3 is TGCAGCGTATCGACTAGCGGGAGTAACAATGAGCAGTTCTTC.

V gene TRBV29-1 combines with J gene TRBJ1-3; D gene unclear. Trimming removed 4 bases from V and 3 bases from J, with 10 bases in between. The CDR3 spans 13 residues. Germline V gene sequence: CDR1 SQVTM, CDR2 ANQGSEA. The DNA of the CDR3 is TGCAGCGTTGTAGCTACTCATGGAAACACCATATATTTT. Translating it yields CSVVATHGNTIYF.

J is TRBJ2-1 and V is TRBV7-2; a possible D gene is TRBD2 (6 bases). The CDR3 consists of 16 residues. Germline CDR1 reads SGHTA; CDR2 reads FQGNSA. Trimming shortened V by 5 bases and J by 0 bases, and 14 bases separated the two germline ends. The CDR3 DNA sequence: TGTGCCAGCAGCCGGGCGGGGAGCAGCTCCTACAATGAGCAGTTCTTC. Amino acid sequence: CASSRAGSSSYNEQFF.

The CDR3 nucleotides read TGTGCCAGCAGCGTAGCTTACTCCTACAATGAGCAGTTCTTC. As protein: CASSVAYSYNEQFF. The V call is TRBV9, the J call TRBJ2-1, with D unclear. V lost 0 bases and J 0 bases, leaving 4 bases between the germline ends. CDR1 and CDR2 (germline): SGDLS, YYNGEE. This CDR3 spans 14 amino acids.

V is TRBV11-2 and J is TRBJ1-5; TRBD1 agrees at 9 bases. The CDR3 has 14 amino acids. The trim removed 3 bases at V and 5 bases at J, leaving 2 bases unmatched. The germline CDR1 and CDR2 sequences are SGHAT and FQNNGV. CDR3 in DNA: TGTGCCAGCAGCTTCCGGGACAGGGATCAGCCCCAGCATTTT. Its translation is CASSFRDRDQPQHF.

V and J are TRBV5-4 and TRBJ2-2, with D hard to call. The germline CDR1 and CDR2 sequences are SGHNT and YYREEE (reference sequence). V lost 6 bases, J lost 0 bases, and 15 bases lay in between. This CDR3 is built from 16 residues. DNA of the CDR3: TGTGCCAGCACCGTCTCCGGGTTGACGAACACCGGGGAGCTGTTTTTT. Translated: CASTVSGLTNTGELFF.

The chain recombines TRBV5-1 with TRBJ2-7; 9 positions agree with TRBD2. The junction had 4 bases not matched to a gene; V was cut back by 0 bases and J by 0 bases. The CDR3 has 16 residues. Germline-derived CDR1 and CDR2 are SGHRS and YFSETQ. Here the CDR3 reads CASSLGGRASSYEQYF. The CDR3 coding sequence is TGCGCCAGCAGCTTGGGCGGGAGGGCGAGCTCCTACGAGCAGTACTTC.

This sequence joins TRBV9 and TRBJ2-5, with 11 bases identical to TRBD2. Germline V gene data show CDR1 as SGDLS and CDR2 as YYNGEE. This CDR3 is 16 amino acids long. V shed 0 bases, J shed 5 bases, and the junction held 6 bases outside the gene matches. The CDR3 sequence is CASSVGVAGGHETQYF. CDR3 in DNA: TGTGCCAGCAGCGTAGGGGTAGCGGGGGGGCATGAGACCCAGTACTTC.